This T cell receptor beta chain is from a study of T cell responses to AZD1222 COVID-19 vaccine. Study findings and constraints: Spike-wide vaccine-associated CD4 TCRs dominated at 160-218 and 743-854. White British donors predominated, females outnumbered males, and clonal diversity was possibly underestimated. The study identified only a handful of AZD1222 recipients as seropositive at baseline.

A note on this clone: The target antigen is unknown.

Libraries were prepared by immunoSEQ multiplex PCR; TCRdb keeps only in-frame clonotypes and omits some of them. The table includes around 270,000 clones, 90% to 95% detected once. The CDR3 sequence is 14 residues long. Germline V lookup: CDR1 LGHNA, CDR2 YSLEER. With V trimmed by 1 base and J by 11 bases, 7 bases remained unmatched. V gene TRBV4-3 combines with J gene TRBJ1-1, with TRBD1 matching over 10 bases. This receptor was identified in an adult who received the AZD1222 COVID-19 vaccine. The material sequenced was peripheral blood, taken 28 days after the second AZD1222 dose. The CDR3 loop is CASSQADSDRGAFF. DNA for the CDR3: TGCGCCAGCAGCCAAGCGGACTCGGACAGGGGGGCTTTCTTT.